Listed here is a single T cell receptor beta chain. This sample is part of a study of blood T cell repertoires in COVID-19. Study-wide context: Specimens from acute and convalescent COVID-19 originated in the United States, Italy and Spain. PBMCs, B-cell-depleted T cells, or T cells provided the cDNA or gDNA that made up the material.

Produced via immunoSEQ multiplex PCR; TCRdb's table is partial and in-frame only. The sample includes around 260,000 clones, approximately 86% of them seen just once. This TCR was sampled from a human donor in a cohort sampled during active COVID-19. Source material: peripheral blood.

The CDR3 DNA reads TGCGCCAGCAGTCAATCCCTCGGCAGGGCGTCTCCCCTCCACTTT. This gives the protein CASSQSLGRASPLHF. The V gene is TRBV23-1, the J gene TRBJ1-6, with D perhaps TRBD1 (5 bases). TRBV23-1 is an ORF, with its function uncertain. Deletions cut 0 bases from V and 13 bases from J, with 16 bases between. This CDR3 contains 15 residues.